The text below deals with one T cell receptor (beta chain). Sequenced by immunoSEQ multiplex PCR; TCRdb stores in-frame clones only, minus some. Here the sample spans about 84,000 clones, 89% being singletons. The data derive from a study of OX40 agonist ivuxolimab in advanced cancers. Study at large: Administration of intravenous ivuxolimab to patients occurred every 2 weeks at 0.01 to 10 mg/kg.

The CDR3 is 16 residues long. The germline V gene has CDR1 SGHTA and CDR2 FQGNSA. V lost 6 bases and J lost 1, with 18 bases in between. The sample consisted of CD4+ or CD8+ T cells sorted from blood, taken in a trial of the OX40 agonist ivuxolimab. The TCR comes from an adult with an advanced solid tumor such as melanoma, head and neck, liver or kidney cancer. The V and J genes are TRBV7-2 and TRBJ1-1; TRBD1 might be the D (6 bases). The CDR3 reads CASRPGGGAKNTEAFF. Written as DNA, the CDR3 is TGTGCCAGCAGACCGGGCGGGGGGGCGAAGAACACTGAAGCTTTCTTT.